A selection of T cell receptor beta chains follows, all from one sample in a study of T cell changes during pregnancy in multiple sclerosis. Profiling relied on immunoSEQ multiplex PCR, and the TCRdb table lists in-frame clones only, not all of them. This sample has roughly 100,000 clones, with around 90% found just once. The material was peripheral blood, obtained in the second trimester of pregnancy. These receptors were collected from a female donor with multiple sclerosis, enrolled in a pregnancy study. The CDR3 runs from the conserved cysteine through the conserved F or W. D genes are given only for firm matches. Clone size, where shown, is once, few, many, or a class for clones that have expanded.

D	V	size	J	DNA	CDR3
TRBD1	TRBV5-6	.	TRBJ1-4	TGTGCCAGCAGCCTTACCGGGACAGGGTATAATGAAAAACTGTTTTTT	CASSLTGTGYNEKLFF
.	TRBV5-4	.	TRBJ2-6	TGTGCCAGCAGTTCGGACAGCAGGCCCCTCTCTGGGGCCAACGTCCTGACTTTC	CASSSDSRPLSGANVLTF
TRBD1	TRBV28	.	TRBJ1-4	TGTGCCAGTTCCCGGGACAGAGAGCTTAATGAAAAACTGTTTTTT	CASSRDRELNEKLFF
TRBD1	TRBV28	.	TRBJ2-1	TGTGCCAGCAGTTCCCCGGGACAGAGGGACAATGAGCAGTTCTTC	CASSSPGQRDNEQFF
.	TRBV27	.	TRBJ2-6	TGTGCCAGCAGTTCGGACACGTTGAACGTCCTGACTTTC	CASSSDTLNVLTF
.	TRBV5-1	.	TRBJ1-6	TGCGCCAGCAGCCCAAGGGACTCTCAAGCTGGACCCCTCCACTTT	CASSPRDSQAGPLHF
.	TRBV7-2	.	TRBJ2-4	TGTGCCAGCAGCGGGAGCTTGGGCAAAAACATTCAGTACTTC	CASSGSLGKNIQYF
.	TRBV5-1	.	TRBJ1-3	TGCGCCAGCAGCTTGTCAGGGGCGTCTGGAAACACCATATATTTT	CASSLSGASGNTIYF
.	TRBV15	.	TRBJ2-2	TGTGCCACTGCAAGAGGGACCGGGGAGCTGTTTTTT	CATARGTGELFF
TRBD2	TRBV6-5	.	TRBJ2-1	TGTGCCAGCAGTTACTCTGGCGGGAGCTACAATGAGCAGTTCTTC	CASSYSGGSYNEQFF
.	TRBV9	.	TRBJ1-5	TGTGCCAGCAGCTTCGACTCCGATCATCAGCCCCAGCATTTT	CASSFDSDHQPQHF
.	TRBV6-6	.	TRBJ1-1	TGTGCCAGCAGCCCCTCTCCGAACACTGAAGCTTTCTTT	CASSPSPNTEAFF
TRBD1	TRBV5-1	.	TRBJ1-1	TGCGCCAGCAGCGCCGCAGCCTACAGGGGGATCGTGAACACTGAAGCTTTCTTT	CASSAAAYRGIVNTEAFF
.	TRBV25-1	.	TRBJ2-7	TGTGCCAGCAGTGTGGGCAGGGACTACGAGCAGTACTTC	CASSVGRDYEQYF
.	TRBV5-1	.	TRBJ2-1	TGCGCCAGCAGCCCGGGGGTCTACAATGAGCAGTTCTTC	CASSPGVYNEQFF
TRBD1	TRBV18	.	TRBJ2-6	TGTGCCAGCTCACCCCTAAACGTACAGGGGGCTGGGGCCAACGTCCTGACTTTC	CASSPLNVQGAGANVLTF
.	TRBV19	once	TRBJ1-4	TGTGCCAGTACACAAGCAACTAATGAAAAACTGTTTTTT	CASTQATNEKLFF
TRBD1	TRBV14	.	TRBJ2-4	TGTGCCAGCAGCCAAGGACAGGGTTTTGACATTCAGTACTTC	CASSQGQGFDIQYF
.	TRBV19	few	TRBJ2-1	TGTGCCAGTACCTCGGACTTAGGCTCCTACAATGAGCAGTTCTTC	CASTSDLGSYNEQFF
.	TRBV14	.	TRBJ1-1	TGTGCCAGCAGCCAAGAGGGGCCCAGTGAAGCTTTCTTT	CASSQEGPSEAFF
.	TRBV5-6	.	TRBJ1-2	TGTGCCAGCAGCTTGGTCCAGTCTAACTATGGCTACACCTTC	CASSLVQSNYGYTF
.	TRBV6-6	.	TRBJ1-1	TGTGCCAGCAGCTACTACACGCCAGGGGAGGGGGAAGCTTTCTTT	CASSYYTPGEGEAFF
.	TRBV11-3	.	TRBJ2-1	TGTGCCAGCAGCTTGGAGGATGAGCAGTTCTTC	CASSLEDEQFF